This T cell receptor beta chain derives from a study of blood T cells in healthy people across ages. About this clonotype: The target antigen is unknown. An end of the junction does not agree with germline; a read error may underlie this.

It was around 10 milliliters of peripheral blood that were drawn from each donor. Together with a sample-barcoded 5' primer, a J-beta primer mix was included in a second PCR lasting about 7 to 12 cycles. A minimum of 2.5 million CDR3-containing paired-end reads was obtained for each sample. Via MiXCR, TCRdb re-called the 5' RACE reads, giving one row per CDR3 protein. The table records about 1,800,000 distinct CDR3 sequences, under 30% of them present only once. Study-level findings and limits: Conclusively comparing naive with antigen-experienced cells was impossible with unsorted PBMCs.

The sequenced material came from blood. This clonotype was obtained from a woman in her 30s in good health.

In nucleotides, the CDR3 is TGTGCCAGCAGCCACCTCAGGGCGCTGAACCTCACAGATACGCAGGATTTT. This codes for CASSHLRALNLTDTQDF. This chain joins TRBV14 and TRBJ2-3, with a weak D call TRBD1 (5 bases). Germline CDR1 reads SGHDN; CDR2 reads FVKESK. This CDR3 contains 17 residues.